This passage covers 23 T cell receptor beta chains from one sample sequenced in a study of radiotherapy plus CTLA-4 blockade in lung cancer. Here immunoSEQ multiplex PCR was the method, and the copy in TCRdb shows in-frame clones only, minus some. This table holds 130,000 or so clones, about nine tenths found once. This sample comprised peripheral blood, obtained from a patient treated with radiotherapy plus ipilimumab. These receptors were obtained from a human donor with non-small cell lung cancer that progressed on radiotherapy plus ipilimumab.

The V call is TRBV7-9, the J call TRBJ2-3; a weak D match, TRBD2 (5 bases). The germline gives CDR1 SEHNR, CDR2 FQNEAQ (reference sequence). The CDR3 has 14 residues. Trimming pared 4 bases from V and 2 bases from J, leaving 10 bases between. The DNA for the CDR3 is TGTGCCAGCAGCTCCGCGGGTCCCACAGATACGCAGTATTTT. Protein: CASSSAGPTDTQYF.

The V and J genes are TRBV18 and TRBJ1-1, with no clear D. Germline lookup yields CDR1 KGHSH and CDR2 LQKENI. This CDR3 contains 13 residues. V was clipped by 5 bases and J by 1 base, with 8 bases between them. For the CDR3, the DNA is TGTGCCAGCTCAATACATGCGAACACTGAAGCTTTCTTT. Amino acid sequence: CASSIHANTEAFF.

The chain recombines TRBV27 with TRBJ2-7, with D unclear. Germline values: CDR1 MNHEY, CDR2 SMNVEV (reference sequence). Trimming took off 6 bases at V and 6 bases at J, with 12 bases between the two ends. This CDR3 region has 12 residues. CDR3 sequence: CASSSQLGEQYF. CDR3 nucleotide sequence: TGTGCCAGCAGCTCCCAGCTGGGCGAGCAGTACTTC.

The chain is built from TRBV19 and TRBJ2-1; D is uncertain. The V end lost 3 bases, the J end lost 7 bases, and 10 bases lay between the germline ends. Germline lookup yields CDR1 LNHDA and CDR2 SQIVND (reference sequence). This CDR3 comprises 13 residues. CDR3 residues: CASSIIVFNEQFF. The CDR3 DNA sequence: TGTGCCAGTAGTATCATCGTGTTTAATGAGCAGTTCTTC. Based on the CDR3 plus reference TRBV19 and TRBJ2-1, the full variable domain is DGGITQSPKYLFRKEGQNVTLSCEQNLNHDAMYWYRQDPGQGLRLIYYSQIVNDFQKGDIAEGYSVSREKKESFPLTVTSAQKNPTAFYLCASSIIVFNEQFFGPGTRLTVL.

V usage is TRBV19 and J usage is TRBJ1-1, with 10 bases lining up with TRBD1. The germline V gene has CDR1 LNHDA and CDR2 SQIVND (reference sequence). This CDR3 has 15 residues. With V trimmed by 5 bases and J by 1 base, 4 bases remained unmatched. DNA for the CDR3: TGTGCCAGTAGTTTACGGACAGGGGGGAACACTGAAGCTTTCTTT. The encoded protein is CASSLRTGGNTEAFF.

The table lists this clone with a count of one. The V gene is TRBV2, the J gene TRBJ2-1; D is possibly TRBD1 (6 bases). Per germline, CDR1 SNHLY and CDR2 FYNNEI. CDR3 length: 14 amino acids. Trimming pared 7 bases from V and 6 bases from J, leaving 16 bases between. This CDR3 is CASNLQGRTNEQFF. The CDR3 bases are TGTGCCAGCAATCTCCAGGGGCGCACCAATGAGCAGTTCTTC.

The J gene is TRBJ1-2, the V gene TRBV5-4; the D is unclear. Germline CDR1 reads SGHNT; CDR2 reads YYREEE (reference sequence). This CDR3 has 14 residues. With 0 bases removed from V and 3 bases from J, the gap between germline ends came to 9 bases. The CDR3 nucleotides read TGTGCCAGCAGCTTGGACGGTGGTGACTATGGCTACACCTTC. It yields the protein CASSLDGGDYGYTF. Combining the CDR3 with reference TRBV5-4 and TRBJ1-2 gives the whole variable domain ETGVTQSPTHLIKTRGQQVTLRCSSQSGHNTVSWYQQALGQGPQFIFQYYREEENGRGNFPPRFSGLQFPNYSSELNVNALELDDSALYLCASSLDGGDYGYTFGSGTRLTVV.

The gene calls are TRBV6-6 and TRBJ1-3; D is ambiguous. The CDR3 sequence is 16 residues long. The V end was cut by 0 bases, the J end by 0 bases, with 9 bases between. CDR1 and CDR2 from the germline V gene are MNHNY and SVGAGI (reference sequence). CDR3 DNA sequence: TGTGCCAGCAGTTACTCTCGGTCGAGCTCTGGAAACACCATATATTTT. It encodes CASSYSRSSSGNTIYF.

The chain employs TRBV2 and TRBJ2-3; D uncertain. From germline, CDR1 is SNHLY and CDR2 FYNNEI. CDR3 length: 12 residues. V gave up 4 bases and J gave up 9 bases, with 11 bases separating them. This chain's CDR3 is CASSANLGTQYF. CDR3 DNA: TGTGCCAGCAGTGCCAACTTGGGCACGCAGTATTTT. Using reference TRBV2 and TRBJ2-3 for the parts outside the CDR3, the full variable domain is EPEVTQTPSHQVTQMGQEVILRCVPISNHLYFYWYRQILGQKVEFLVSFYNNEISEKSEIFDDQFSVERPDGSNFTLKIRSTKLEDSAMYFCASSANLGTQYFGPGTRLTVL.

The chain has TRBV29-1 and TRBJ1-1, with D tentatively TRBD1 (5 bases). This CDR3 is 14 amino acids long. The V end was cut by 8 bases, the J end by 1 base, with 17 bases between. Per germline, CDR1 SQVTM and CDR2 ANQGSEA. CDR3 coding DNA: TGCAGCTTTGTAAGGGGTACAGGGAACACTGAAGCTTTCTTT. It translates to CSFVRGTGNTEAFF.

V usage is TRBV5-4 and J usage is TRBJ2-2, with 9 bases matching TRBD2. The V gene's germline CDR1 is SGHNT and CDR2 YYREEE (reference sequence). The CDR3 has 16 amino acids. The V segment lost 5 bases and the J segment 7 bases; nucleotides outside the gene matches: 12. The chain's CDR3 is CASSIRVAGEVGELFF. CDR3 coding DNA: TGTGCCAGCAGTATTAGGGTAGCGGGAGAGGTCGGGGAGCTGTTTTTT.

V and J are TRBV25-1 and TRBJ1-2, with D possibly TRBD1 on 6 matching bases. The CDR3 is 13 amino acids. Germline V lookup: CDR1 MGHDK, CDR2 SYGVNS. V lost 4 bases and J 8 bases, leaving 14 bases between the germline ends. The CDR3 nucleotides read TGTGCCAGCAGTGCGAGATGGGGGCAAGGCTACACCTTC. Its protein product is CASSARWGQGYTF.

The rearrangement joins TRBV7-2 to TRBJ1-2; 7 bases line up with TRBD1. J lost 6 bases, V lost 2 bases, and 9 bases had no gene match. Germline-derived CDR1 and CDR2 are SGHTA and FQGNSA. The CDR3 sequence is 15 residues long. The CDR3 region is CASSLSLTGFDGYTF. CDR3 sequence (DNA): TGTGCCAGCAGCTTATCTTTGACAGGGTTCGATGGCTACACCTTC.

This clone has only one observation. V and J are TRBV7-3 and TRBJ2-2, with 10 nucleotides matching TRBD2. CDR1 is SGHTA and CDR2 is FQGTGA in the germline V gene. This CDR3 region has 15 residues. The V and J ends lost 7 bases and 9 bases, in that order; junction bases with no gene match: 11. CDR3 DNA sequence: TGTGCCAGCAAAGAGGCAGCGGGAGGGCCTAGGGAGCTGTTTTTT. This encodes CASKEAAGGPRELFF.

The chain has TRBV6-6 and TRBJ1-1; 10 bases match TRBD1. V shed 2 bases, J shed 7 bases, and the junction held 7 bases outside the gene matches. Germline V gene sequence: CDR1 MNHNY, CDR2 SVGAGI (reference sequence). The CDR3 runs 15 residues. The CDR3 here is CASSYGATGGGEAFF. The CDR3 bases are TGTGCCAGCAGTTACGGGGCGACAGGGGGCGGTGAAGCTTTCTTT.

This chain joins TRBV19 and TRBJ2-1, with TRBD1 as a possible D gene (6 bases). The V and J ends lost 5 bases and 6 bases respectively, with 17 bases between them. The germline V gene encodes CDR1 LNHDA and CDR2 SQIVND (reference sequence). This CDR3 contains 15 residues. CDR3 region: CASSLDLIQGNEQFF. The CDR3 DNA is TGTGCCAGTAGTCTGGACCTTATACAGGGCAATGAGCAGTTCTTC. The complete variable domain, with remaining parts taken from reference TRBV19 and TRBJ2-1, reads DGGITQSPKYLFRKEGQNVTLSCEQNLNHDAMYWYRQDPGQGLRLIYYSQIVNDFQKGDIAEGYSVSREKKESFPLTVTSAQKNPTAFYLCASSLDLIQGNEQFFGPGTRLTVL.

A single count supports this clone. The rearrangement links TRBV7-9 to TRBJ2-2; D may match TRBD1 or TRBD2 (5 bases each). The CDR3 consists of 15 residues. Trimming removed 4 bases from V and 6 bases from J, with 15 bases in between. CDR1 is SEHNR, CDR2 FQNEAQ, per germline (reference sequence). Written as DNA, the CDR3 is TGTGCCAGCAGCTGGGGGATCACCCAACCCGGGGAGCTGTTTTTT. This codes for CASSWGITQPGELFF. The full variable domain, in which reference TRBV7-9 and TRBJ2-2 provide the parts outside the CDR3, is DTGVSQNPRHKITKRGQNVTFRCDPISEHNRLYWYRQTLGQGPEFLTYFQNEAQLEKSRLLSDRFSAERPKGSFSTLEIQRTEQGDSAMYLCASSWGITQPGELFFGEGSRLTVL.

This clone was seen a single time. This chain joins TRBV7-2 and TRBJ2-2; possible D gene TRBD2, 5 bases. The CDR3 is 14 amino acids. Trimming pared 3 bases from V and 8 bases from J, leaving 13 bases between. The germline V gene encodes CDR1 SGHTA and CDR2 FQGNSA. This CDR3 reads CASSLASWGGELFF. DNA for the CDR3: TGTGCCAGCAGCTTGGCTAGCTGGGGAGGGGAGCTGTTTTTT.

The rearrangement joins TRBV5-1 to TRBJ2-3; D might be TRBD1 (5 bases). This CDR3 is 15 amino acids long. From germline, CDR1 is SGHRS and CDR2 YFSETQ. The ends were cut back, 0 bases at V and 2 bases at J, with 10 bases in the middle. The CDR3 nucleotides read TGCGCCAGCAGCTTGGGGGGCAGCCCCACAGATACGCAGTATTTT. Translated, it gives CASSLGGSPTDTQYF.

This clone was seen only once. This CDR3 reads CASSLAGPRSTDTQYF. Written as DNA, the CDR3 is TGCGCCAGCAGCTTGGCCGGCCCGCGGAGCACAGATACGCAGTATTTT. The chain recombines TRBV5-1 with TRBJ2-3; no reliable D call. The V end was cut by 0 bases, the J end by 0 bases, with 11 bases between. The germline gives CDR1 SGHRS, CDR2 YFSETQ. The CDR3 is 16 residues long.

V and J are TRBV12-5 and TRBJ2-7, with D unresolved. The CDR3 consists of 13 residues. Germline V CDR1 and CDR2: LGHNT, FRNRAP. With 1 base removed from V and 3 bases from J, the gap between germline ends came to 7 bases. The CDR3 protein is CASGLGPHYEQYF. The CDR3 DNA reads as TGTGCTAGTGGTTTGGGCCCCCACTACGAGCAGTACTTC.

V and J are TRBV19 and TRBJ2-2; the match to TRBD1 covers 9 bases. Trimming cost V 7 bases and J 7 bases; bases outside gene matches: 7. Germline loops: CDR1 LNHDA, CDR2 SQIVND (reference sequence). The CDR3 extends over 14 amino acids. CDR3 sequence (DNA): TGTGCCAGTATCCGGACAGGGGAGGGCGGGGAGCTGTTTTTT. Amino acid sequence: CASIRTGEGGELFF.

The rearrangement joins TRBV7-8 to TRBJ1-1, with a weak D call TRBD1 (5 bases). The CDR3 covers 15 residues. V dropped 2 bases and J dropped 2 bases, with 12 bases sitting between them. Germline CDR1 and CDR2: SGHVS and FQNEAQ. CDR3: CASSLNLGQNTEAFF. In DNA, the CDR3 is TGTGCCAGCAGCTTAAACCTGGGGCAAAACACTGAAGCTTTCTTT.